This T cell receptor beta chain was observed in a study of blood T cell repertoires in COVID-19. Turning to the study itself: The study drew acute and convalescent COVID-19 samples from the United States, Italy and Spain. T cells, B-cell-depleted T cells, or PBMCs supplied cDNA or gDNA.

This clone occurred once. With 6 bases clipped from V and 7 bases from J, the junction kept 5 bases outside the gene matches. This CDR3 is built from 13 residues. CDR1 and CDR2 (germline): SNHLY, FYNNEI. TCRdb's copy holds only in-frame clones and misses some; the assay was immunoSEQ multiplex PCR. The sample contains 300,000 to 400,000 clones, approximately 83% of which appear only once. Participants were aged about 18 to 90 years, lived in over 20 US areas, and enrolled virtually. Cohort placement rested on clinical history that participants reported themselves. Input material: PBMCs or T cells enriched from blood (not recorded which). The source of this sequence is a middle-aged woman with acute COVID-19. The J gene is TRBJ1-5, the V gene TRBV2; 8 bases match TRBD1. CDR3 protein: CASSYRGDQPQHF. CDR3 bases: TGTGCCAGCAGCTACAGGGGGGACCAGCCCCAGCATTTT.